This TCR beta chain is drawn from a study of neoadjuvant nivolumab and ipilimumab in lung cancer. The method was immunoSEQ multiplex PCR; TCRdb's version includes in-frame clones alone and lacks a portion of them. The sample shows fewer than 7,500 clones, roughly 85% of them seen only once. The CDR3 covers 14 residues. The V and J ends lost 5 bases and 10 bases, in that order; junction bases with no gene match: 6. CDR1 and CDR2 (germline): SGHNT, YENEEA. The material sequenced was tumor tissue, taken after neoadjuvant nivolumab, alone or with ipilimumab, at or shortly before surgery. The TCR originated in an adult with non-small cell lung cancer. The rearrangement links TRBV11-3 to TRBJ1-6, with 9 bases fitting TRBD1. CDR3 in amino acids: CASSRGQGSSPLHF. In DNA form, the CDR3 reads TGTGCCAGCAGCCGAGGACAGGGGAGCTCACCCCTCCACTTT. Using reference TRBV11-3 and TRBJ1-6 for the parts outside the CDR3, the full variable domain is EAGVVQSPRYKIIEKKQPVAFWCNPISGHNTLYWYLQNLGQGPELLIRYENEEAVDDSQLPKDRFSAERLKGVDSTLKIQPAELGDSAVYLCASSRGQGSSPLHFGNGTRLTVT.